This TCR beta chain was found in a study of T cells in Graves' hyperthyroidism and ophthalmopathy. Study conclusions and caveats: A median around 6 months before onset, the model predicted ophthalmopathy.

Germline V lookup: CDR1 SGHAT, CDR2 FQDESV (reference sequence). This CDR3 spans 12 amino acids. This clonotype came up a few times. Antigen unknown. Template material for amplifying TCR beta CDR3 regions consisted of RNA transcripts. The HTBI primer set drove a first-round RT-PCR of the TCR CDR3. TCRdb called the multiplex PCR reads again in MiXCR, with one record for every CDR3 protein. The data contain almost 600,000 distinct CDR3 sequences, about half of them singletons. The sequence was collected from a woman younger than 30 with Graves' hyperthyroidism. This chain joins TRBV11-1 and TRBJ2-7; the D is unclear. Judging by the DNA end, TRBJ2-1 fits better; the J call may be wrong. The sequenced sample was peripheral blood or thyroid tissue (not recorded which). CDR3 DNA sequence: TGTGCCAGCAGCCGAACGAACAATGAGCAGTTCTTC. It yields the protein CASSRTNNEQFF.